A selection of T cell receptor beta chains follows, all from one sample in a study of blood T cell repertoires in COVID-19. Profiled with immunoSEQ multiplex PCR; TCRdb holds only in-frame clones, not every one. The sample consists of some 33,000 clones, approximately 82% of them appearing once. Sequencing was performed on peripheral blood. These receptors came from a human donor in a cohort sampled during active COVID-19. CDR3s leave out the opening cysteine and the closing phenylalanine or tryptophan.

j_gene	v_gene	CDR3aa
TRBJ2-3	TRBV4-2	ASSQDSAGGPTDTQY
TRBJ2-7	TRBV6-4	ASSAGTGPYEQY
TRBJ2-3	TRBV5-1	ASSSISGGSDTQY
TRBJ2-7	TRBV5-4	ASSSSLGGDSYEQY
TRBJ1-4	TRBV7-8	ASSLEQLGEKLF
TRBJ2-7	TRBV2	ASKRLAGDQFYEQY
TRBJ1-4	TRBV3-1/TRBV3-2	ASSNGQNEKLF
TRBJ2-1	TRBV9	ASSAQTSGGAYEQF
TRBJ2-2	TRBV28	ASRSSNTGELF
TRBJ1-3	TRBV4-2	ASSQESSGNTIY
TRBJ1-5	TRBV19	ASSTGQRGQPQH
TRBJ1-5	TRBV6-5	ASRKQGSGQPQH
TRBJ2-5	TRBV29-1	SVEGLLGETQY
TRBJ2-4	TRBV19	ASSMSGRLNIQY
TRBJ1-1	TRBV14	ASSQGGRRDTEAF
TRBJ2-7	TRBV9	ASSPNSYEQY
TRBJ2-5	TRBV18	ASSPRTSGLVETQY
TRBJ2-5	TRBV18	ASSPAGLQETQY
TRBJ2-5	TRBV28	ASSTNQGARETQY
TRBJ2-3	TRBV4-3	ASDEGSGRGDTQY
TRBJ2-5	TRBV5-1	ASSPGDPDQETQY
TRBJ1-3	TRBV7-2	ASSRTNSGNTIY
TRBJ1-3	TRBV5-1	ASRPQGAGNTIY
TRBJ2-7	TRBV7-2	ASSKRTGGAYEQY
TRBJ2-1	TRBV7-7	ASSLERLDEQF
TRBJ1-1	TRBV3-1/TRBV3-2	ASSYYSDMNTEAF
TRBJ1-1	TRBV18	ASSPQRAGARTEAF
TRBJ2-5	TRBV11-2	ASSLVAETQY
TRBJ1-2	TRBV3-1/TRBV3-2	ASSQRGGYT
TRBJ2-5	TRBV10-2	ASTQGLAGGQETQY
TRBJ1-5	TRBV30	AWSVQGGSNQPQH
TRBJ2-1	TRBV24-1	ATSNRVNEQF